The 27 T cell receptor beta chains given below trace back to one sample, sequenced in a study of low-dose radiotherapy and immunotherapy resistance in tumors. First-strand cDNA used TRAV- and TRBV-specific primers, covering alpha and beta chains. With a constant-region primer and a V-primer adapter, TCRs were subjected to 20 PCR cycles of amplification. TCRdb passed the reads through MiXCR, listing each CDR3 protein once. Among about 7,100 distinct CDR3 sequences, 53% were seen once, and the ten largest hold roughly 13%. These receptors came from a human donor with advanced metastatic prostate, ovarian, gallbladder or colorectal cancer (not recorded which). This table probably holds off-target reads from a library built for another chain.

CDR3 residues: CASSPLQVTGEQFF. The CDR3 nucleotides are TGTGCCAGCTCACCACTTCAGGTTACCGGTGAGCAGTTCTTC. J is TRBJ2-1 and V is TRBV18; D is unclear. The CDR3 loop spans 14 amino acids. V was pared by 1 base and J by 9 bases, with 13 bases between. CDR1 is KGHSH and CDR2 is LQKENI in the germline V gene. The full variable domain, with the rest looked up from reference TRBV18 and TRBJ2-1, is NAGVMQNPRHLVRRRGQEARLRCSPMKGHSHVYWYRQLPEEGLKFMVYLQKENIIDESGMPKERFSAEFPKEGPSILRIQQVVRGDSAAYFCASSPLQVTGEQFFGPGTRLTVL.

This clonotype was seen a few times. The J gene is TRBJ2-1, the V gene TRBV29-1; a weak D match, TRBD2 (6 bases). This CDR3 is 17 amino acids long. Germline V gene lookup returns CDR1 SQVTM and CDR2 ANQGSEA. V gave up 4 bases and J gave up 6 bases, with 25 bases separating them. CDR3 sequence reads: CSVGGVGSARGGNEQFF. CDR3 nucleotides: TGCAGCGTTGGGGGGGTTGGGAGCGCACGTGGGGGCAATGAGCAGTTCTTC.

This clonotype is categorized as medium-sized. The CDR3 here is CSASGSRGEKLFF. In DNA form, the CDR3 reads TGCAGCGCCTCAGGGAGTCGAGGTGAAAAACTGTTTTTT. The chain is built from TRBV29-1 and TRBJ1-4; maybe TRBD1 (5 bases). Germline V gene sequence: CDR1 SQVTM, CDR2 ANQGSEA. The CDR3 extends over 13 amino acids. V shed 7 bases and J shed 7 bases, with 16 bases lying between them.

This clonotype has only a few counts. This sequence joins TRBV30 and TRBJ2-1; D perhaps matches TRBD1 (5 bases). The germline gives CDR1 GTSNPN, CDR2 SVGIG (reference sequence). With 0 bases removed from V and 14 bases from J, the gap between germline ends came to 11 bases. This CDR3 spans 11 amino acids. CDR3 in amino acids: CAWSVPPGKFF. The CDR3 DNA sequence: TGTGCCTGGAGTGTACCCCCAGGGAAGTTCTTC.

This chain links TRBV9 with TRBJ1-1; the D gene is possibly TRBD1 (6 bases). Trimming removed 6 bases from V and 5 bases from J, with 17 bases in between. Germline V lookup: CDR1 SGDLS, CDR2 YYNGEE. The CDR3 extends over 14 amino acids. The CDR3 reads CASTRLDRWTEAFF. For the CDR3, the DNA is TGTGCCAGCACTCGCCTTGACAGGTGGACTGAAGCTTTCTTT.

DNA for the CDR3: TGCGCCAGCAGCCAAGTAGGGGACGTAAACTCCGAGCAGTACTTC. This gives the protein CASSQVGDVNSEQYF. The J gene is TRBJ2-7, the V gene TRBV5-1, with D possibly being TRBD1 or TRBD2 (5 bases each). V was cut by 4 bases and J by 6 bases, with 20 bases left in between. This CDR3 is 15 amino acids long. Germline V gene data show CDR1 as SGHRS and CDR2 as YFSETQ.

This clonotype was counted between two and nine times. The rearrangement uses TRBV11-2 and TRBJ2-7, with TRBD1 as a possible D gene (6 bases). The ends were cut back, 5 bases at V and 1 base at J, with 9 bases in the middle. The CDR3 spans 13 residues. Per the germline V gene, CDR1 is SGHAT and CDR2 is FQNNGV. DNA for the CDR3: TGTGCCAGCAGCCGGACAGAGTCCTACGAGCAGTACTTC. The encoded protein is CASSRTESYEQYF.

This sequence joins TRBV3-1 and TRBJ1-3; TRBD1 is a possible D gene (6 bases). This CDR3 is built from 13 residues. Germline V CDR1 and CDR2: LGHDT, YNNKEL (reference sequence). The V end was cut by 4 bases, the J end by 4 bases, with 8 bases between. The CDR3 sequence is CASSPGTGNTIYF. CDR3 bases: TGTGCCAGCAGCCCCGGGACAGGAAACACCATATATTTT.

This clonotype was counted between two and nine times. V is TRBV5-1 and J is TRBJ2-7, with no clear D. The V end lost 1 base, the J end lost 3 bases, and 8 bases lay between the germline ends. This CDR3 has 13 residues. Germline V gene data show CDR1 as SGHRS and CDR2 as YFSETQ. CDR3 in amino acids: CASSLSPYYEQYF. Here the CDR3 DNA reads TGCGCCAGCAGCTTGTCACCGTACTACGAGCAGTACTTC. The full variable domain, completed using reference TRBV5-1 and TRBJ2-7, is KAGVTQTPRYLIKTRGQQVTLSCSPISGHRSVSWYQQTPGQGLQFLFEYFSETQRNKGNFPGRFSGRQFSNSRSEMNVSTLELGDSALYLCASSLSPYYEQYFGPGTRLTVT.

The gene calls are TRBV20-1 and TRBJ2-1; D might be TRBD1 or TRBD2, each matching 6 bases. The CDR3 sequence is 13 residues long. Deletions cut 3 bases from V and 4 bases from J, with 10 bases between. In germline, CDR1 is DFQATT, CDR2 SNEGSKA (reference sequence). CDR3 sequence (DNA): TGCAGTGCTAGCGGGGGCGCTTACAATGAGCAGTTCTTC. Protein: CSASGGAYNEQFF.

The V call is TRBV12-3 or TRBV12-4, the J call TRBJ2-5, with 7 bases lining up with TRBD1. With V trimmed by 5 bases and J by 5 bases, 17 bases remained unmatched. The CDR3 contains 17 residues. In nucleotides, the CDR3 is TGTGCCAGCAGTCCCTATCGGACAGGCCGGCGAGGGGAGACCCAGTACTTC. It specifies CASSPYRTGRRGETQYF.

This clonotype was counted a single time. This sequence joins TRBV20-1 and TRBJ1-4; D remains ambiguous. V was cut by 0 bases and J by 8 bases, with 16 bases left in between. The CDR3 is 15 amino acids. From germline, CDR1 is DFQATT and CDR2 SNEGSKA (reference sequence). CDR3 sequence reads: CSARDRRRGEEKLFF. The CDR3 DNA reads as TGCAGTGCTAGAGATAGGAGGCGAGGAGAAGAAAAACTGTTTTTT.

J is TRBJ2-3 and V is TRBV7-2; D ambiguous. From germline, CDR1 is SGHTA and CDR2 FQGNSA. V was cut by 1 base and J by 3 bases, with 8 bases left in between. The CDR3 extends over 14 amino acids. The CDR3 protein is CASSLEGTTDTQYF. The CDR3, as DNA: TGTGCCAGCAGCTTAGAGGGTACAACAGATACGCAGTATTTT.

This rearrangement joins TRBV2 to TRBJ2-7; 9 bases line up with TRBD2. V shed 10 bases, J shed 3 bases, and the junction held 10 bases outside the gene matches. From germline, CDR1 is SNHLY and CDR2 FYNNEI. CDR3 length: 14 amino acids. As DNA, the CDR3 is TGTGCCACTCACGCGGGGGGGAGTCGCTACGAGCAGTACTTC. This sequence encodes CATHAGGSRYEQYF.

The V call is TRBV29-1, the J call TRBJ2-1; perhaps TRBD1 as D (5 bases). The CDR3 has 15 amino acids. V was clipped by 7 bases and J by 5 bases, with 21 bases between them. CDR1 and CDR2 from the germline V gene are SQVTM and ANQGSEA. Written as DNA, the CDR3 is TGCAGCGGAGAGAGGCGAACAGGCCTGCACAATGAGCAGTTCTTC. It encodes CSGERRTGLHNEQFF.

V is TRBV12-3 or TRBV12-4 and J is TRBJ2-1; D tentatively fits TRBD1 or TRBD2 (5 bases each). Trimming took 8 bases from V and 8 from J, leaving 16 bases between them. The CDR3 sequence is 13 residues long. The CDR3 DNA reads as TGTGCCAGCCGGGACGCCTTGGGGGATGAGCAGTTCTTC. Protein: CASRDALGDEQFF.

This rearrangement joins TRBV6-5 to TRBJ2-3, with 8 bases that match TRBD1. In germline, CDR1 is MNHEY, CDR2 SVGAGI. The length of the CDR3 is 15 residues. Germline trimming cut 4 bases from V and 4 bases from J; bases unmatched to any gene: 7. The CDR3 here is CASSSGTGDADTQYF. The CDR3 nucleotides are TGTGCCAGCAGTTCCGGGACAGGTGACGCAGATACGCAGTATTTT.

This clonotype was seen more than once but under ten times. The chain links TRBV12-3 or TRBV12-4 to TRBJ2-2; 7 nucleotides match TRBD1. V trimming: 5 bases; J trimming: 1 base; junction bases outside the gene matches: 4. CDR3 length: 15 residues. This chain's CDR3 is CASSNRQGNTGELFF. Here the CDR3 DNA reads TGTGCCAGCAGTAACCGACAGGGGAACACCGGGGAGCTGTTTTTT.

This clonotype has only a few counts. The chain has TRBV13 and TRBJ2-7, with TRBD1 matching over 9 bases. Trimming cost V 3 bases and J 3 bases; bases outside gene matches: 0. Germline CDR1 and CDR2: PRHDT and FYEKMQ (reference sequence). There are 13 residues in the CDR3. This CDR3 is CASSLGQGYEQYF. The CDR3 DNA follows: TGTGCCAGCAGCTTGGGACAGGGCTACGAGCAGTACTTC. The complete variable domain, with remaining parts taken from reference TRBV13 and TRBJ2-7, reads AAGVIQSPRHLIKEKRETATLKCYPIPRHDTVYWYQQGPGQDPQFLISFYEKMQSDKGSIPDRFSAQQFSDYHSELNMSSLELGDSALYFCASSLGQGYEQYFGPGTRLTVT.

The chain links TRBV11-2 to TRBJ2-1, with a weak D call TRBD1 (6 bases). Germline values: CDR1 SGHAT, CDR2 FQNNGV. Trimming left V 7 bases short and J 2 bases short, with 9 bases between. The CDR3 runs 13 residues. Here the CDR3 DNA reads TGTGCCAGCAACAGGGTACCCTACAATGAGCAGTTCTTC. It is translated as CASNRVPYNEQFF.

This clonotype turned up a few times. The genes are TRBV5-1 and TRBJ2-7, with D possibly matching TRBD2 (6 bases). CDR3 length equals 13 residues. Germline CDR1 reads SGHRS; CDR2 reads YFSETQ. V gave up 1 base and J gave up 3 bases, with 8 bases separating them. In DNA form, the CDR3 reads TGCGCCAGCAGCTTGAACGGGGGCTACGAGCAGTACTTC. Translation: CASSLNGGYEQYF.

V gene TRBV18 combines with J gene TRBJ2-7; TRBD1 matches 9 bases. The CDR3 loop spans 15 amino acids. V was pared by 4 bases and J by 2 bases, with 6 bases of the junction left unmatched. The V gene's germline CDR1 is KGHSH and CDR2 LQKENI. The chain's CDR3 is CASSLSRDRAYEQYF. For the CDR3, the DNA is TGTGCCAGCTCACTAAGCCGGGACAGGGCCTACGAGCAGTACTTC.

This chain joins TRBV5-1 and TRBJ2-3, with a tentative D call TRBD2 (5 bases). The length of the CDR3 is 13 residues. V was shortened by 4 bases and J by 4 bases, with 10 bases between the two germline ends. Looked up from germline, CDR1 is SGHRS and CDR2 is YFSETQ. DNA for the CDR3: TGCGCCAGCAGCCCCATAGCGCCAGATACGCAGTATTTT. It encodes CASSPIAPDTQYF.

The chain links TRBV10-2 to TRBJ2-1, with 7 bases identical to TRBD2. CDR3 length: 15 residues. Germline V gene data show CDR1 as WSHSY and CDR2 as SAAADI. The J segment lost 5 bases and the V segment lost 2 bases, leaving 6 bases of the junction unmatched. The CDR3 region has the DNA TGCGCCAGCAGTGAGGCTAGCGGAGTTAACAATGAGCAGTTCTTC. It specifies CASSEASGVNNEQFF.

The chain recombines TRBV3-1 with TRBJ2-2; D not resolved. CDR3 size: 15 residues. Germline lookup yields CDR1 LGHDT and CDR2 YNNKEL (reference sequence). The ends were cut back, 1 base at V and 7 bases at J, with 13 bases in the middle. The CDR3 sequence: CASSQATGMGGELFF. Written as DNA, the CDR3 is TGTGCCAGCAGCCAAGCGACCGGCATGGGCGGGGAGCTGTTTTTT.

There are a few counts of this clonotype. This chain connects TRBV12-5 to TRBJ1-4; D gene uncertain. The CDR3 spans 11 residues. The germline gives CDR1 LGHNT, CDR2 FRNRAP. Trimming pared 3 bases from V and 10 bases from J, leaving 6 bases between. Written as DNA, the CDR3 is TGTGCTAGTGGTTTAGGTGGAAAACTGTTTTTT. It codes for CASGLGGKLFF. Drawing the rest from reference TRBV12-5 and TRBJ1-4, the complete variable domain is DARVTQTPRHKVTEMGQEVTMRCQPILGHNTVFWYRQTMMQGLELLAYFRNRAPLDDSGMPKDRFSAEMPDATLATLKIQPSEPRDSAVYFCASGLGGKLFFGSGTQLSVL.

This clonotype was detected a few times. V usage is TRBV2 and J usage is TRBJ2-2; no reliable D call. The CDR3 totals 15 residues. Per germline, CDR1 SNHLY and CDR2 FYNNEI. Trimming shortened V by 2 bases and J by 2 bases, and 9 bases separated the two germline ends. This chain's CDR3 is CASSELADNTGELFF. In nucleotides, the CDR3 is TGTGCCAGCAGTGAACTGGCCGACAACACCGGGGAGCTGTTTTTT.